Sequencing of this T cell receptor (beta chain) was carried out in a study of cytomegalovirus exposure and HLA in healthy donors. Study findings and constraints: Accounts indicate the classifier identified cytomegalovirus status with strong specificity and sensitivity. Specific recognition of CMV antigens was confirmed in vitro for a few chains (all CMV-associated). The study listed some 160 cytomegalovirus-associated TCR beta chains.

This clone was found a few times. The target antigen is unknown. Data came from immunoSEQ multiplex PCR; TCRdb stores just in-frame clones and leaves some out. Altogether over 110,000 clones are present, about nine tenths being singletons, with the ten largest covering less than 3.5%. This CDR3 spans 12 amino acids. With 9 bases clipped from V and 5 bases from J, the junction kept 4 bases outside the gene matches. CDR1 SNHLY and CDR2 FYNNEI come from the germline V gene. The chain combines TRBV2 with TRBJ1-1; TRBD1 aligns across 9 bases. The clonotype was recovered from a man between 18 and 35 years old in good health and CMV-seronegative. Sequencing was carried out using PBMCs. This CDR3 is CARQGADTEAFF. CDR3 nucleotide sequence: TGTGCCAGACAGGGGGCAGATACTGAAGCTTTCTTT.